The present T cell receptor beta chain was sequenced within a study of regulatory T cells in long-lasting Graves disease. The CDR3 loop spans 11 amino acids. The ends were cut back, 2 bases at V and 16 bases at J, with 9 bases in the middle. Germline CDR1 and CDR2: SGHVS and FQNEAQ. Time point noted: newly diagnosed GD, antithyroid drugs for less than 3 months. PBMC-derived RNA was used for the TCR library. Construction of TCR beta libraries relied on iRepertoire HTBI primers and on Arm-PCR targeting CDR3 regions. TCRdb analysed the multiplex PCR reads with MiXCR anew, one entry per CDR3 protein. The sample has roughly 440,000 distinct CDR3 sequences, about 15% seen once. These same records also appear under a second study, on T cells in Graves' hyperthyroidism and ophthalmopathy.

The sequence was obtained from a young woman with Graves disease. This chain joins TRBV7-8 and TRBJ1-6; D is unresolved. The starting material was peripheral blood mononuclear cells (PBMCs), obtained at new diagnosis, from a patient treated with antithyroid drugs. The DNA of the CDR3 is TGTGCCAGCAGCTTAATCCAGACACTCCACTTT. It codes for CASSLIQTLHF.